Included here is one T cell receptor (beta chain) sequence, with context. Its specificity is unknown. The data were taken from a study of T cell responses to AZD1222 COVID-19 vaccine. Study results and caveats: A rise in Spike-specific TCR breadth and depth followed two AZD1222 doses.

Germline V gene sequence: CDR1 MNHEY, CDR2 SVGEGT. The J segment lost 6 bases and the V segment lost 4 bases, leaving 5 bases of the junction unmatched. This CDR3 is built from 14 residues. The protocol was immunoSEQ multiplex PCR, while the TCRdb copy is restricted to in-frame clones and leaves out a portion. The sample carries 96,000 or so clones, 75% to 90% recorded once. The sample in question was peripheral blood, obtained on day 0 of AZD1222 vaccination. The V gene is TRBV6-2 or TRBV6-3, the J gene TRBJ1-5; 8 bases match TRBD1. This TCR was sampled from an adult in good health. CDR3 residues: CASSLDREFQPQHF. CDR3 nucleotide sequence: TGTGCCAGCAGTTTGGACAGGGAGTTTCAGCCCCAGCATTTT.